The 15 T cell receptor beta chains presented below share a single source sample, sequenced in a study of technical replicates of blood from a few donors. TCRdb's table, derived via immunoSEQ multiplex PCR, lists solely in-frame clones and lacks some. Of 85,000 to 100,000 clones detected, 90% to 96% appear once; the ten largest clones hold approximately 0.22%. The source material was T cells isolated from PBMCs. These receptors originate from a human donor in good health.

This chain connects TRBV5-4 to TRBJ1-1, with a weak D call TRBD1 (5 bases). Germline loops: CDR1 SGHNT, CDR2 YYREEE (reference sequence). CDR3 size: 15 residues. The V end was cut by 3 bases, the J end by 7 bases, with 19 bases between. The CDR3 nucleotides are TGTGCCAGCAGCTCCCAGGGTGGGGCTGACGGTGAAGCTTTCTTT. It codes for CASSSQGGADGEAFF.

This chain connects TRBV9 to TRBJ2-7; TRBD1 matches 8 bases. The CDR3 runs to 14 residues. V lost 3 bases to trimming and J lost 4 bases; unmatched junction nucleotides: 6. CDR1 SGDLS and CDR2 YYNGEE come from the germline V gene. The CDR3 region is CASSASRTGYEQYF. DNA for the CDR3: TGTGCCAGCAGCGCCAGCAGGACAGGGTACGAGCAGTACTTC.

V gene TRBV4-2 combines with J gene TRBJ1-4; the match to TRBD1 covers 7 bases. CDR3 length equals 15 residues. Trimming at V came to 4 bases and at J to 0 bases, leaving 2 bases not matched to a gene. Germline assignment: CDR1 LGHNA and CDR2 YNFKEQ. The CDR3 reads CASSPDRATNEKLFF. The DNA for the CDR3 is TGTGCCAGCAGCCCCGACAGGGCAACTAATGAAAAACTGTTTTTT.

The CDR3 DNA sequence: TGTGCCAGCAGCCCGGGACAGGGCCCCATCACAGATACGCAGTATTTT. This gives the protein CASSPGQGPITDTQYF. This rearrangement joins TRBV7-6 to TRBJ2-3; 9 bases align to TRBD1. The trim removed 5 bases at V and 2 bases at J, leaving 8 bases unmatched. This CDR3 is built from 16 residues. The V gene's germline CDR1 is SGHVS and CDR2 FNYEAQ.

The V and J genes are TRBV4-1 and TRBJ2-1; 13 bases agree with TRBD2. V lost 0 bases, J lost 3 bases, and 5 bases stayed unmatched. The germline CDR1 and CDR2 sequences are MGHRA and YSYEKL. The CDR3 has 18 amino acids. CDR3 loop: CASSQDLRLAGGYNEQFF. For the CDR3, the DNA is TGCGCCAGCAGCCAAGATCTAAGACTAGCGGGGGGCTACAATGAGCAGTTCTTC.

This chain uses TRBV12-5 with TRBJ1-2; the match to TRBD1 covers 7 bases. V trimming: 3 bases; J trimming: 6 bases; junction bases outside the gene matches: 13. Germline CDR1 LGHNT, CDR2 FRNRAP. This CDR3 has 16 residues. The CDR3 is CASGFHSGTDSDGYTF. As DNA, the CDR3 is TGTGCTAGTGGTTTCCATTCCGGGACAGACTCTGATGGCTACACCTTC. The full variable domain, rest sourced from reference TRBV12-5 and TRBJ1-2, is DARVTQTPRHKVTEMGQEVTMRCQPILGHNTVFWYRQTMMQGLELLAYFRNRAPLDDSGMPKDRFSAEMPDATLATLKIQPSEPRDSAVYFCASGFHSGTDSDGYTFGSGTRLTVV.

This clone has only one observation. This sequence joins TRBV4-2 and TRBJ2-1, with TRBD2 matching 9 bases. The CDR3 has 16 amino acids. CDR1 is LGHNA and CDR2 is YNFKEQ in the germline V gene. V was pared by 6 bases and J by 7 bases, with 13 bases of the junction left unmatched. CDR3 DNA sequence: TGTGCCAGCAGTCCGAGCCTAGCGGGGTTTTTAAATGAGCAGTTCTTC. The encoded protein is CASSPSLAGFLNEQFF.

This chain joins TRBV18 and TRBJ2-2, with 7 bases lining up with TRBD1. Germline V lookup: CDR1 KGHSH, CDR2 LQKENI. J gave up 1 base and V 3 bases, and 8 bases lay outside the gene matches. The CDR3 runs to 17 residues. CDR3 amino acids: CASSPAGTGVNTGELFF. CDR3 DNA sequence: TGTGCCAGCTCACCCGCGGGCACAGGGGTGAACACCGGGGAGCTGTTTTTT.

The chain couples TRBV5-6 to TRBJ1-2; 10 bases align to TRBD1. The CDR3 runs to 13 residues. After removal of 4 bases from V and 8 bases from J, the junction contained 5 bases not matched to a gene. Germline V gives CDR1 SGHDT, CDR2 YYEEEE. As DNA, the CDR3 is TGTGCCAGCAGCACCGGGACAGGGGAAGGCTACACCTTC. Its protein product is CASSTGTGEGYTF.

This sequence joins TRBV7-2 and TRBJ1-2; D not certain. Germline lookup yields CDR1 SGHTA and CDR2 FQGNSA. The CDR3 spans 14 residues. Trimming removed 6 bases from V and 4 bases from J, with 15 bases in between. Here the CDR3 DNA reads TGTGCCAGCAGGTTCGCGAGTTACCCCTATGGCTACACCTTC. As protein: CASRFASYPYGYTF. The full variable domain, rest sourced from reference TRBV7-2 and TRBJ1-2, is GAGVSQSPSNKVTEKGKDVELRCDPISGHTALYWYRQSLGQGLEFLIYFQGNSAPDKSGLPSDRFSAERTGGSVSTLTIQRTQQEDSAVYLCASRFASYPYGYTFGSGTRLTVV.

J is TRBJ2-7 and V is TRBV30; 9 positions match TRBD2. V lost 5 bases to trimming and J lost 0 bases; unmatched junction nucleotides: 8. Germline values: CDR1 GTSNPN, CDR2 SVGIG (reference sequence). CDR3 length: 15 amino acids. The CDR3 sequence: CAWASGVGISYEQYF. CDR3 nucleotides: TGTGCCTGGGCTAGCGGGGTTGGTATCTCCTACGAGCAGTACTTC.

The chain combines TRBV4-1 with TRBJ1-5; the D gene is possibly TRBD1 (6 bases). The CDR3 length is 19 residues. Trimming removed 1 base from V and 0 bases from J, with 19 bases in between. Germline CDR1 and CDR2: MGHRA and YSYEKL. DNA of the CDR3: TGCGCCAGCAGCCAAGCTTACAGGGTAGGGGCTTATAGCAATCAGCCCCAGCATTTT. Its protein product is CASSQAYRVGAYSNQPQHF.

The rearrangement uses TRBV9 and TRBJ2-5, with 9 bases lining up with TRBD2. The CDR3 has 15 amino acids. With V trimmed by 3 bases and J by 5 bases, 8 bases remained unmatched. Germline V gene data show CDR1 as SGDLS and CDR2 as YYNGEE. The CDR3 nucleotides read TGTGCCAGCAGCGGTCCGTTAGCGGGAGTGGAGACCCAGTACTTC. It specifies CASSGPLAGVETQYF.

This sequence joins TRBV6-5 and TRBJ2-1; D perhaps matches TRBD1 (5 bases). Germline V gives CDR1 MNHEY, CDR2 SVGAGI. Trimming pared 9 bases from V and 5 bases from J, leaving 20 bases between. The CDR3 contains 15 residues. DNA of the CDR3: TGTGCCAGAGGCCCCTTTGGGGCCGGAGACAATGAGCAGTTCTTC. Its protein is CARGPFGAGDNEQFF.

The rearrangement links TRBV28 to TRBJ1-4; TRBD1 agrees at 11 bases. This CDR3 has 18 residues. J gave up 2 bases and V 5 bases, and 10 bases lay outside the gene matches. In germline, CDR1 is MDHEN, CDR2 SYDVKM. The CDR3 loop reads CASSQPGQGADTNEKLFF. DNA for the CDR3: TGTGCCAGCAGTCAACCCGGACAGGGGGCTGATACTAATGAAAAACTGTTTTTT.